This T cell receptor (beta chain) appears in the sequencing data of a study of cytomegalovirus exposure and HLA in healthy donors. Whole-study context: A previous analysis identified around 120 million unique TCR beta sequences derived from around 180 million T cells. General study findings and limits: As a later analysis revealed, the rate of TCR association differed by HLA locus, with DRB1 most and HLA-C fewest. CMV serostatus was the sole immune exposure information available.

The PCR made use of 60 Vbeta and 13 Jbeta primers. Repertoires were generated with immunoSEQ multiplex PCR, while TCRdb's copy carries only in-frame clones and drops some. The repertoire holds under 200,000 clones, with roughly 80% as singletons. On this clone: Its matching antigen is unknown.

The CDR3 spans 12 residues. CDR1 is MDHEN, CDR2 SYDVKM, per germline. Trimming cost V 7 bases and J 3 bases, with 10 bases left between them. The gene calls are TRBV28 and TRBJ2-7, with D tentatively TRBD2 (6 bases). The TCR comes from a man in his fifties or sixties in good health and CMV-seropositive. The material sequenced was PBMCs. The CDR3 sequence: CASTGGIYEQYF. DNA of the CDR3: TGTGCCAGCACCGGCGGGATCTACGAGCAGTACTTC.